The present T cell receptor (beta chain) was sequenced within a study of T cell changes during pregnancy in multiple sclerosis. Method: immunoSEQ multiplex PCR; TCRdb's copy keeps in-frame clones and lacks some. The sample includes roughly 43,000 clones, 80% to 90% seen only once; the top ten take approximately 1.1%. The CDR3 consists of 14 residues. The ends lost 7 bases at V and 8 bases at J; junction bases unmatched: 10. Germline assignment: CDR1 SGHRS and CDR2 YFSETQ. This sample comprised CD4+ T cells from peripheral blood mononuclear cells, obtained after pregnancy. The chain carries TRBV5-1 and TRBJ2-4; 9 positions match TRBD1. The TCR was taken from a female donor with multiple sclerosis, enrolled in a pregnancy study. CDR3 residues: CASGIGGQGDIQYF. Here the CDR3 DNA reads TGCGCCAGCGGGATAGGGGGACAGGGAGACATTCAGTACTTC.